The clone carrying this TCR beta chain was found a few times. Its cognate antigen is unknown. Trimming took off 4 bases at V and 1 base at J, with 8 bases between the two ends. CDR1 and CDR2 (germline): MDHEN, SYDVKM. This CDR3 comprises 13 residues. This entry is derived from a study of cytomegalovirus exposure and HLA in healthy donors. Study results and caveats: Later, an analysis showed that TCR beta chains associated with HLA were more clonally expanded than others that were equally common. In vitro data verified a few CMV-associated chains as specific for CMV antigens.

Primers: 60 Vbeta forward and 13 Jbeta reverse. The method was immunoSEQ multiplex PCR; TCRdb's version includes in-frame clones alone and lacks a portion of them. The data show about 110,000 clones, with about three quarters seen just once and approximately 0.74% held by the top ten. Sequencing input: PBMCs. This receptor was taken from a boy aged 10-17 years in good health and CMV-seronegative. This chain connects TRBV28 to TRBJ2-7, with a weak D call TRBD1 (5 bases). CDR3 sequence reads: CASSSDISYEQYF. CDR3 nucleotide sequence: TGTGCCAGCAGTTCGGACATTTCCTACGAGCAGTACTTC.